The clone carrying this TCR beta chain was detected ten times or more. The antigen is unknown. This specimen belongs to a study of regulatory T cells in long-lasting Graves disease. Study observations and caveats: Patients with persistent Graves' had lower TCR diversity than newly diagnosed patients. The study found TRBV28, TRBJ1-2 and TRBJ2-5 favored in persistent disease.

The CDR3 loop spans 15 amino acids. CDR1 and CDR2 (germline): MDHEN, SYDVKM. The ends were cut back, 3 bases at V and 5 bases at J, with 17 bases in the middle. With iRepertoire HTBI primers and Arm-PCR of CDR3 regions, TCR beta libraries were built. TCRdb processed the multiplex PCR reads anew with MiXCR; each CDR3 protein has one entry. The sample has some 370,000 distinct CDR3 sequences, about 20% seen once. Sample time point: persistent/refractory GD, antithyroid drugs over 5 years with positive TRAb. PBMC RNA was the source of the TCR library. Sequenced here: peripheral blood mononuclear cells (PBMCs), sampled when the disease was refractory, from a patient treated with antithyroid drugs. The sequence was obtained from a female donor with Graves disease. The chain uses TRBV28 and TRBJ2-7, with D perhaps TRBD2 (6 bases). In DNA, the CDR3 is TGTGCCAGCAGTTTGGGAGGATCCGCGACGGACGAGCAGTACTTC. Translated, it gives CASSLGGSATDEQYF.